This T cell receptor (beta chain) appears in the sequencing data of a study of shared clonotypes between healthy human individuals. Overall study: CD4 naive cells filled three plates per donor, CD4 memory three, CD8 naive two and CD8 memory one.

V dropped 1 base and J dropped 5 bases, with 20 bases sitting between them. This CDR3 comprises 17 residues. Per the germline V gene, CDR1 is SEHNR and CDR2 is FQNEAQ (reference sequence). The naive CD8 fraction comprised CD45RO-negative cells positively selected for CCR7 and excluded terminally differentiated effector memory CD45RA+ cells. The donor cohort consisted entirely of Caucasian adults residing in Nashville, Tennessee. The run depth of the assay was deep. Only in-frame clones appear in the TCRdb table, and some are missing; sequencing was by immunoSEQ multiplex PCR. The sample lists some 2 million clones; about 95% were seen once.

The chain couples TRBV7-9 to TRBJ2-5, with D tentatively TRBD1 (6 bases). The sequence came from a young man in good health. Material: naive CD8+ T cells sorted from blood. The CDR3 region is CASSLVRVQGGGETQYF. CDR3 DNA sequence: TGTGCCAGCAGCTTAGTGCGAGTACAGGGTGGTGGGGAGACCCAGTACTTC.